The 17 T cell receptor beta chains given below trace back to one sample, sequenced in a study of response to subunit inactivated influenza vaccine. TCRdb re-analysed the RT-PCR reads in MiXCR, keeping a single row per CDR3 protein. The sample lists 500,000 to 550,000 distinct CDR3 sequences, less than 8% seen once, with 10% to 15% in the top ten. This specimen consisted of PBMCs from blood, obtained 23 months after vaccination. Receptors originate from a man aged 50 to 69 who received an inactivated influenza vaccine.

The sample holds a few counts of this clonotype. The rearrangement uses TRBV4-2 and TRBJ2-1; 12 bases align to TRBD2. V shed 4 bases and J 4 bases; nucleotides not matched to a gene: 5. The CDR3 is 16 residues long. CDR1 and CDR2 from the germline V gene are LGHNA and YNFKEQ. In nucleotides, the CDR3 is TGTGCCAGCAGCCGCTCTAGCGGGGGGGGGTACAATGAGCAGTTCTTC. Protein sequence: CASSRSSGGGYNEQFF.

This clonotype has a count of ten or more. Here the CDR3 reads CASSSGTPYEQYF. The CDR3, as DNA: TGTGCCAGCAGCTCCGGGACTCCCTACGAGCAGTACTTC. The V and J genes are TRBV6-2 or TRBV6-3 and TRBJ2-7, with a possible D match to TRBD2 (6 bases). The V end lost 6 bases, the J end lost 2 bases, and 11 bases lay between the germline ends. Germline V lookup: CDR1 MNHEY, CDR2 SVGEGT. The CDR3 runs to 13 residues.

This clonotype was counted a few times. This chain uses TRBV12-3 or TRBV12-4 with TRBJ1-6, with 7 bases aligning to TRBD1. This CDR3 spans 15 amino acids. The junction had 5 bases not matched to a gene; V was cut back by 6 bases and J by 3 bases. CDR3 nucleotides: TGTGCCAGCAGCCAGGGGGAAGGCTATAATTCACCCCTCCACTTT. Residues: CASSQGEGYNSPLHF.

The V gene is TRBV7-3, the J gene TRBJ2-3; TRBD2 is a possible D gene (5 bases). This CDR3 comprises 17 residues. Trimming took off 2 bases at V and 5 bases at J, with 20 bases between the two ends. Looked up from germline, CDR1 is SGHTA and CDR2 is FQGTGA. The CDR3 is CASSLSPGRGWKDTQYF. CDR3 DNA sequence: TGTGCCAGCAGCTTATCGCCGGGTCGCGGGTGGAAAGATACGCAGTATTTT.

The V gene is TRBV3-1, the J gene TRBJ2-7, with D maybe TRBD1 (6 bases). In germline, CDR1 is LGHDT, CDR2 YNNKEL (reference sequence). V was clipped by 2 bases and J by 0 bases, with 14 bases between them. CDR3 length: 16 residues. The CDR3, as DNA: TGTGCCAGCAGCCAACTAGCAGGGGTAAGCTCCTACGAGCAGTACTTC. This encodes CASSQLAGVSSYEQYF.

The chain employs TRBV20-1 and TRBJ2-4; TRBD2 matches 11 bases. The CDR3 totals 16 residues. The V and J ends lost 7 bases and 1 base, in that order; junction bases with no gene match: 9. CDR1 and CDR2 (germline): DFQATT, SNEGSKA (reference sequence). The CDR3 bases are TGCAGTGTGGTTAGCGGGGGGGGTAGGGCCAAAAACATTCAGTACTTC. It translates to CSVVSGGGRAKNIQYF.

This clonotype was picked up a small number of times. Here the CDR3 DNA reads TGTGCCAGCAGCGTTGGGGGAATAATAGACACAGATACGCAGTATTTT. Translating it yields CASSVGGIIDTDTQYF. The chain carries TRBV9 and TRBJ2-3; D is possibly TRBD1 or TRBD2 (5 bases each). CDR1 is SGDLS and CDR2 is YYNGEE in the germline V gene. The CDR3 extends over 16 amino acids. The germline V and J ends were trimmed by 2 bases and 2 bases, with 15 bases remaining between them.

This clonotype was recorded many times. The CDR3, as DNA: TGTGCCAGCAGTTTTATTATTAGTCTGGGCAAAAACATTCAGTACTTC. Translated: CASSFIISLGKNIQYF. V is TRBV28 and J is TRBJ2-4; D unclear. Per the germline V gene, CDR1 is MDHEN and CDR2 is SYDVKM. Trimming cost V 3 bases and J 3 bases, with 15 bases left between them. The CDR3 spans 16 residues.

The chain couples TRBV6-1 to TRBJ1-1; D gene unclear. Germline CDR1 reads MNHNS; CDR2 reads SASEGT. V was shortened by 5 bases and J by 0 bases, with 13 bases between the two germline ends. The CDR3 consists of 15 residues. The CDR3 sequence is CASSRRGDMNTEAFF. The CDR3 DNA sequence: TGTGCCAGCAGTCGTCGCGGGGATATGAACACTGAAGCTTTCTTT.

This clonotype appeared many times. The CDR3, as DNA: TGTGCCAGTAGAACGGACAGGGCGGACAAAAACATTCAGTACTTC. Translation: CASRTDRADKNIQYF. J is TRBJ2-4 and V is TRBV19, with 8 nucleotides matching TRBD1. Germline-derived CDR1 and CDR2 are LNHDA and SQIVND (reference sequence). This CDR3 comprises 15 residues. V trimming: 6 bases; J trimming: 3 bases; junction bases outside the gene matches: 7.

In DNA, the CDR3 is TGCGCCAGCAGCCAAGAAACTCTCTCCACTGAAGCTTTCTTT. Translating gives CASSQETLSTEAFF. This rearrangement joins TRBV4-3 to TRBJ1-1, with D uncertain. Germline CDR1 and CDR2: LGHNA and YSLEER. The V end lost 0 bases, the J end lost 4 bases, and 9 bases lay between the germline ends. This CDR3 spans 14 amino acids.

This clonotype was seen ten or more times. V and J are TRBV28 and TRBJ1-3, with TRBD1 as a possible D gene (6 bases). V was trimmed by 2 bases and J by 8 bases, leaving 13 bases between them. CDR3 length: 14 residues. In germline, CDR1 is MDHEN, CDR2 SYDVKM. CDR3 sequence (DNA): TGTGCCAGCAGTTTAATGGGGGCACCGGACACCATATATTTT. Translating it yields CASSLMGAPDTIYF.

The chain couples TRBV9 to TRBJ2-1; 10 nucleotides align to TRBD2. The germline V gene has CDR1 SGDLS and CDR2 YYNGEE. Unmatched junction bases numbered 1, after V lost 0 bases and J lost 10 bases. The CDR3 is made up of 13 amino acids. The CDR3 reads CASSVVSGREQFF. The CDR3 DNA reads as TGTGCCAGCAGCGTAGTTAGCGGGAGGGAGCAGTTCTTC.

This clonotype has a count of ten or more. This chain uses TRBV7-2 with TRBJ2-7; TRBD2 aligns across 10 bases. The length of the CDR3 is 15 residues. CDR1 is SGHTA, CDR2 FQGNSA, per germline. J was trimmed by 4 bases and V by 5 bases; bases with no gene match: 8. The CDR3 spells CASSHRTSGVYEQYF. CDR3 DNA: TGTGCCAGCAGCCACAGGACTAGCGGAGTTTACGAGCAGTACTTC. Full variable domain (rest looked up from reference TRBV7-2 and TRBJ2-7): GAGVSQSPSNKVTEKGKDVELRCDPISGHTALYWYRQSLGQGLEFLIYFQGNSAPDKSGLPSDRFSAERTGGSVSTLTIQRTQQEDSAVYLCASSHRTSGVYEQYFGPGTRLTVT.

This clonotype was seen at least ten times. This chain links TRBV10-3 with TRBJ2-4, with D uncertain. Trimming cost V 11 bases and J 2 bases, with 22 bases left between them. Germline loops: CDR1 ENHRY, CDR2 SYGVKD. The CDR3 has 16 residues. CDR3 loop: CALALTGGSSKNIQYF. DNA of the CDR3: TGTGCCCTTGCACTGACCGGCGGCTCATCCAAAAACATTCAGTACTTC.

This clonotype showed up many times. This chain joins TRBV18 and TRBJ1-3; D is unresolved. The CDR3 is made up of 13 amino acids. Trimming stripped 4 bases from V and 5 bases from J, with 9 bases between. Germline V gene data show CDR1 as KGHSH and CDR2 as LQKENI. The CDR3 DNA sequence: TGTGCCAGCTCACTGGGAGAGAGAAACACCATATATTTT. Encoded protein: CASSLGERNTIYF.

The sample holds many counts of this clonotype. The chain employs TRBV12-3 or TRBV12-4 and TRBJ2-1; D might be TRBD1 (6 bases). V lost 6 bases to trimming and J lost 9 bases, with 15 bases between them. The CDR3 covers 13 residues. CDR3 bases: TGTGCCAGCAGACCACAGGGCGGCGCTGAGCAGTTCTTC. This gives the protein CASRPQGGAEQFF.